The rows below give T cell receptor beta chains drawn from one sample of a study of shared clonotypes between healthy human individuals. Libraries were prepared by immunoSEQ multiplex PCR; TCRdb keeps only in-frame clonotypes and omits some of them. The sample yields around 95,000 clones, roughly 50% seen once. Specimen: PBMCs. These receptors were taken from a woman aged 40 to 50 in good health. Some clones in this sample may be carry-over from other donors' samples. Both conserved end residues are part of each CDR3. A D gene is named only where the DNA matches it firmly.

v_gene: TRBV19; d_gene: .; j_gene: TRBJ1-2; CDR3aa: CASNRAPTYGYTF
v_gene: TRBV4-2; d_gene: TRBD2; j_gene: TRBJ2-7; CDR3aa: CASSLAGTSGSIKQYF
v_gene: TRBV5-1; d_gene: .; j_gene: TRBJ1-1; CDR3aa: CASSLAGGRTEAFF
v_gene: TRBV2; d_gene: .; j_gene: TRBJ2-7; CDR3aa: CASSRMSGPPYEQYF
v_gene: TRBV28; d_gene: TRBD1; j_gene: TRBJ1-2; CDR3aa: CASRVQGADGYTF
v_gene: TRBV5-4; d_gene: .; j_gene: TRBJ2-3; CDR3aa: CATRTSPTDTQYF
v_gene: TRBV5-6; d_gene: .; j_gene: TRBJ2-5; CDR3aa: CASSLPAQETQYF
v_gene: TRBV29-1; d_gene: .; j_gene: .; CDR3aa: CSAVKDSSYEQYF
v_gene: TRBV19; d_gene: TRBD2; j_gene: TRBJ2-1; CDR3aa: CASSIGGASGSNEQFF
v_gene: TRBV19; d_gene: .; j_gene: TRBJ2-2; CDR3aa: CASNKLGEDTGELFF
v_gene: TRBV7-3; d_gene: .; j_gene: TRBJ2-7; CDR3aa: CASSLMGGLDEQYF
v_gene: TRBV5-1; d_gene: .; j_gene: TRBJ2-6; CDR3aa: CASSLDAPGANVLTF
v_gene: TRBV27; d_gene: .; j_gene: TRBJ2-3; CDR3aa: CASSLSMDSPTDTQYF
v_gene: TRBV5-5; d_gene: .; j_gene: TRBJ2-5; CDR3aa: CASSLVGETQYF
v_gene: TRBV5-6; d_gene: .; j_gene: TRBJ2-7; CDR3aa: CASSLAHIFNEQYF
v_gene: TRBV10-3; d_gene: .; j_gene: TRBJ2-3; CDR3aa: CAISAKPSVTGDTQYF
v_gene: TRBV28; d_gene: .; j_gene: TRBJ1-2; CDR3aa: CASSQDSGYGYTF
v_gene: TRBV7-3; d_gene: .; j_gene: TRBJ2-1; CDR3aa: CASSSQPGRLGYNEQFF
v_gene: TRBV6-1; d_gene: .; j_gene: TRBJ2-7; CDR3aa: CASLRQGGDEQYF
v_gene: TRBV28; d_gene: TRBD2; j_gene: TRBJ2-7; CDR3aa: CASSPRSGRAPEQYF
v_gene: TRBV2; d_gene: .; j_gene: TRBJ2-7; CDR3aa: CASSEGATSQYF
v_gene: TRBV4-1; d_gene: .; j_gene: TRBJ1-2; CDR3aa: CASSQAGSLSHDGYTF
v_gene: TRBV18; d_gene: .; j_gene: TRBJ2-7; CDR3aa: CASSHDSHGYEQYF
v_gene: TRBV27; d_gene: .; j_gene: TRBJ2-7; CDR3aa: CASSSQGYEQYF